This entry concerns a single T cell receptor (beta chain). The data are from a study of blood T cell repertoires in COVID-19. Study-wide context: PBMCs, B-cell-depleted T cells, or T cells were the source of the cDNA or gDNA that made up the material.

Here immunoSEQ multiplex PCR was the method, and the copy in TCRdb shows in-frame clones only, minus some. The sample comprises under 250,000 clones, over 75% of which are singletons, and approximately 3.5% rests with the top ten. Trimming shortened V by 1 base and J by 7 bases, and 17 bases separated the two germline ends. Germline CDR1 and CDR2: SGHRS and YFSETQ. This CDR3 is built from 15 residues. Individuals drawn from about 26 US areas were roughly 18 to 95 years old. Clinical history reported by participants formed the basis on which cohorts were assigned. This clonotype was obtained from a woman aged 30 to 39 who had been exposed to COVID-19. The sequenced material came from PBMCs or T cells enriched from blood (not recorded which). The chain is built from TRBV5-1 and TRBJ2-5; a possible D gene is TRBD1 (6 bases). For the CDR3, the DNA is TGCGCCAGCAGCTTGTTACAGGGAAGTCTTGGGACCCAGTACTTC. Translated, it gives CASSLLQGSLGTQYF.